A single TCR beta chain is shown here with its context. Germline V gene sequence: CDR1 SGHRS, CDR2 YFSETQ. There are 18 residues in the CDR3. V lost 0 bases and J lost 2; bases outside the gene matches: 7. Regarding treatment: randomized to nivolumab then ipilimumab (arm A) or the reverse (arm B). No patient had prior DNA-damaging chemotherapy. Method: immunoSEQ multiplex PCR; TCRdb's copy keeps in-frame clones and lacks some. In the table there are 5,500 to 7,000 clones, over 20% of which are singletons. The data belong to a study of sequential checkpoint blockade in melanoma. Background on the study: Randomization was 1:1 between first-line nivolumab→ipilimumab and ipilimumab→nivolumab. Both treatment sequences were followed by maintenance nivolumab. Under 25 patients had matched tumor biopsies before treatment and at week 13 after nivolumab or ipilimumab alone.

The chain links TRBV5-1 to TRBJ2-1; 11 bases are a match to TRBD2. The source material was tumor tissue (inferred from file names), sampled from a patient given nivolumab and ipilimumab in sequence. This receptor was taken from a human donor with melanoma. CDR3 bases: TGCGCCAGCAGCTTGGCCAAGGCTAGCGGGAGGACCTACAATGAGCAGTTCTTC. It specifies CASSLAKASGRTYNEQFF.